This TCR beta chain emerged from a study of human T cells and chemical hapten exposure. Points from the study as a whole: Among expanded TCRs, significantly more large CDR3 similarity clusters formed than among controls.

TCRdb reanalysed the RACE reads using MiXCR and keeps one entry per CDR3 protein. Among about 380,000 distinct CDR3 sequences listed, approximately 5.1% were seen once. This clonotype was picked up many times. Its antigen is not known. The time point: pre-sensitization, week 0. Indicated treatment: therapeutic diphenylcyclopropenone sensitization with weekly scalp DPC. Patch tests were applied only after blood draws. Sequences were derived from whole blood, sampled in connection with sensitization to the hapten diphenylcyclopropenone (DPC). The sequence was collected from a woman aged 50 to 60 with alopecia areata. Some clones in this sample may be carry-over from other donors' samples.

The CDR3 protein is CASSLATGGGSGANVLTF. CDR3 nucleotide sequence: TGCGCCAGCAGTCTCGCAACAGGGGGAGGCTCTGGGGCCAACGTCCTGACTTTC. The chain links TRBV5-1 to TRBJ2-6; 8 bases are shared with TRBD1. CDR3 length equals 18 residues. The germline gives CDR1 SGHRS, CDR2 YFSETQ. Trimming took 5 bases from V and 0 from J; bases not matched to a gene: 10. Looking up the rest from reference TRBV5-1 and TRBJ2-6 gives the full variable domain: KAGVTQTPRYLIKTRGQQVTLSCSPISGHRSVSWYQQTPGQGLQFLFEYFSETQRNKGNFPGRFSGRQFSNSRSEMNVSTLELGDSALYLCASSLATGGGSGANVLTFGAGSRLTVL.